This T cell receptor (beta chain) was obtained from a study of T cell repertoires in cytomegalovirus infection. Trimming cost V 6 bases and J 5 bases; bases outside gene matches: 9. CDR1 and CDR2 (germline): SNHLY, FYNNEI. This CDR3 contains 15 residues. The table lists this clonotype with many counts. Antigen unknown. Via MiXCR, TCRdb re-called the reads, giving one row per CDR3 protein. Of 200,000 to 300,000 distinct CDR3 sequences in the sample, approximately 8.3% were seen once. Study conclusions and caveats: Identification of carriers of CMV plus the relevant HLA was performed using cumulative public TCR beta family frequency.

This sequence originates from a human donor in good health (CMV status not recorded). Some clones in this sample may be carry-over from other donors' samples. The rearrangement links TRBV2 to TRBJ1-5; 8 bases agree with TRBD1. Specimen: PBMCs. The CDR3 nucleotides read TGTGCCAGCAGCTCCGACAGGGGAGGGGATCAGCCCCAGCATTTT. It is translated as CASSSDRGGDQPQHF.